This T cell receptor (beta chain) was observed in a study of shared clonotypes between healthy human individuals. V was pared by 7 bases and J by 2 bases, with 10 bases between. Germline V gene lookup returns CDR1 MDHEN and CDR2 SYDVKM. The CDR3 loop spans 13 amino acids. TCRdb's table, derived via immunoSEQ multiplex PCR, lists solely in-frame clones and lacks some. The repertoire holds around 370,000 clones, with about 97% as singletons. The count of this clone is one. This clonotype originated in a young man in good health. Sequenced: memory CD8+ T cells sorted from blood. Subset given: CD45RO+ cells pooled with CCR7-negative TemRA cells. This chain links TRBV28 with TRBJ2-3, with D unclear. DNA for the CDR3: TGTGCCAGCACCCCTCTCGTCACAGATACGCAGTATTTT. Translation: CASTPLVTDTQYF.